This T cell receptor (beta chain) was sequenced during a study of PD-1 blockade in classical Hodgkin lymphoma. Study-wide results and caveats: When set against healthy donors, newly diagnosed patients were reported to show lower baseline TCR diversity. Prior therapy or disease activity may underlie the repertoire differences, whose causes remain undefined.

Some clones are missing from TCRdb's copy, which holds only in-frame ones; the method was immunoSEQ multiplex PCR. This table has about 30,000 clones, 90% to 95% appearing once. This clone appeared a single time. The target antigen is unknown. Noted time point: newly diagnosed, previously untreated cHL patient sample. As a comparison, the study used PBMCs from newly diagnosed, untreated classical Hodgkin lymphoma. Germline V lookup: CDR1 SGHTA, CDR2 FQGNSA. Trimming stripped 5 bases from V and 12 bases from J, with 14 bases between. This CDR3 is built from 12 residues. The sequence was collected from a human donor with classical Hodgkin lymphoma. Sequences were obtained from peripheral blood mononuclear cells (PBMCs). V gene TRBV7-2 combines with J gene TRBJ2-1; D is undetermined. CDR3 in amino acids: CASSTQHAGQFF. The CDR3 DNA follows: TGTGCCAGCAGCACCCAACACGCAGGGCAGTTCTTC.